This entry lists 2 T cell receptor beta chains sequenced from one sample in a study of T cell repertoires in cytomegalovirus infection. Their target antigens are unknown. TCRdb reanalysed the reads using MiXCR and keeps one entry per CDR3 protein. The repertoire has 830,000 or so distinct CDR3 sequences, over 25% of them found once; the top ten carry around 11%. Sequencing used cultured CD8+ T cells from PBMCs, obtained from culture after CMV antigen stimulation. These receptors all stem from a human donor in good health (CMV status not recorded). Some clones in this sample may be carry-over from other donors' samples.

The V and J genes are TRBV19 and TRBJ2-2; either TRBD1 or TRBD2 may supply D (5 bases each). CDR1 LNHDA and CDR2 SQIVND come from the germline V gene (reference sequence). V was pared by 7 bases and J by 4 bases, with 16 bases between. The length of the CDR3 is 15 residues. CDR3 in DNA: TGTGCCAGTACCCTGGGGACCTCAGGCACCGGGGAGCTGTTTTTT. Translation: CASTLGTSGTGELFF.

This clonotype was observed a handful of times. V is TRBV11-2 and J is TRBJ1-1, with D maybe TRBD1 (6 bases). Germline V gene lookup returns CDR1 SGHAT and CDR2 FQNNGV. The CDR3 spans 15 residues. Trimming removed 5 bases from V and 6 bases from J, with 19 bases in between. CDR3 coding DNA: TGTGCCAGCAGCGCAAATGACAGGACAATTGCTGAAGCTTTCTTT. Its protein product is CASSANDRTIAEAFF.